This TCR beta chain was sequenced for a study of blood T cell repertoires in COVID-19. This CDR3 has 15 amino acids. Germline values: CDR1 MNHNS, CDR2 SASEGT. Unmatched junction bases numbered 1, after V lost 3 bases and J lost 2 bases. Original data processing: Amplification of reference gene primers was used by the study to estimate nucleated cell counts. Profiled with immunoSEQ multiplex PCR; TCRdb holds only in-frame clones, not every one. Clone size and V and J calls were adopted from that table, with D and trimming inferred from the DNA. This sample has some 250,000 clones, with about 79% found just once.

Sequences were obtained from peripheral blood. This receptor was obtained from a woman of 80 years or more with acute or convalescent COVID-19. The chain recombines TRBV6-1 with TRBJ2-7; TRBD2 matches 13 bases. In DNA, the CDR3 is TGTGCCAGCAGTGACGGACTAGCGGGGGCCTACGAGCAGTACTTC. Translation: CASSDGLAGAYEQYF.